One sample yielded the 7 T cell receptor beta chains listed below, sequenced in a study of early T cells in non-severe SARS-CoV-2 infection. TCRdb re-derived calls from the 5' RACE reads in MiXCR, one entry per CDR3 protein. This sample has 55,000 to 80,000 distinct CDR3 sequences, with less than 9.5% found just once. Sequencing was performed on whole blood, taken at baseline. Receptor source: an adult who was a healthcare worker with PCR-confirmed SARS-CoV-2 infection or an uninfected control (not recorded which).

This clonotype was recorded at least ten times. J is TRBJ2-7 and V is TRBV28; D may correspond to TRBD1 or TRBD2 (5 bases each). V was shortened by 4 bases and J by 0 bases, with 13 bases between the two germline ends. This CDR3 contains 15 residues. Germline V gives CDR1 MDHEN, CDR2 SYDVKM. The chain's CDR3 is CASSSGPRSSYEQYF. The CDR3 nucleotides read TGTGCCAGCAGTTCGGGACCTAGGAGCTCCTACGAGCAGTACTTC.

This clonotype was counted only a few times. This chain joins TRBV2 and TRBJ2-1; 11 bases agree with TRBD2. The CDR3 contains 13 residues. The V and J ends lost 7 bases and 12 bases, in that order; junction bases with no gene match: 8. Germline V gene lookup returns CDR1 SNHLY and CDR2 FYNNEI. CDR3 protein: CASTEVAGGPQFF. CDR3 DNA: TGTGCCAGCACCGAGGTAGCGGGAGGGCCGCAGTTCTTC.

The chain carries TRBV20-1 and TRBJ1-1; weak D call: TRBD1 (6 bases). The CDR3 spans 13 residues. CDR1 is DFQATT and CDR2 is SNEGSKA in the germline V gene (reference sequence). Trimming removed 5 bases at V and 3 bases at J, with 13 bases between. The CDR3 nucleotides are TGCAGTGCTTTCCGGGACACTTACACTGAAGCTTTCTTT. Residues: CSAFRDTYTEAFF.

Turning to this clonotype: A read error may produce the germline difference seen at one junction end. This chain joins TRBV4-3 and TRBJ1-5; the match to TRBD1 covers 8 bases. This CDR3 is 17 amino acids long. CDR1 is LGHNA and CDR2 is YSLEER in the germline V gene. The CDR3 sequence: CASSQDRDRPDHQPQDF. The CDR3 bases are TGCGCCAGCAGCCAAGATCGGGACAGGCCAGATCATCAGCCCCAGGATTTT.

This clonotype has a count of ten or more. J is TRBJ1-1 and V is TRBV13, with TRBD1 identical over 9 bases. After removal of 5 bases from V and 3 bases from J, the junction contained 13 bases not matched to a gene. This CDR3 has 17 residues. Germline V CDR1 and CDR2: PRHDT, FYEKMQ (reference sequence). The CDR3: CASSPVRETGGYTEAFF. CDR3 nucleotides: TGTGCCAGCAGCCCCGTGAGAGAGACAGGGGGGTACACTGAAGCTTTCTTT.

This clonotype was recorded many times. The chain couples TRBV5-1 to TRBJ1-1, with 12 bases matching TRBD1. Per germline, CDR1 SGHRS and CDR2 YFSETQ. Trimming cost V 0 bases and J 8 bases; bases outside gene matches: 5. The CDR3 is 15 amino acids. The CDR3 DNA sequence: TGCGCCAGCAGCTTGGCCGTCGGGACAGGGGGCGAAGCTTTCTTT. Its translation: CASSLAVGTGGEAFF.

This clonotype has only a few counts. The chain joins TRBV20-1 to TRBJ2-7; a weak D match, TRBD2 (5 bases). The CDR3 is 13 residues long. From germline, CDR1 is DFQATT and CDR2 SNEGSKA (reference sequence). Between the trimmed V and J ends, which lost 5 bases and 2 bases, there was a span of 13 bases. CDR3 loop: CSASGGLPYEQYF. The DNA for the CDR3 is TGCAGTGCTTCGGGCGGGTTACCCTACGAGCAGTACTTC.